The TCR beta chain under discussion was sequenced for a study of blood T cell repertoires in COVID-19. This clone appeared a single time. A junction boundary mismatches the germline segment, possibly from a read error. Some clones are missing from TCRdb's copy, which holds only in-frame ones; the method was immunoSEQ multiplex PCR. The data contain fewer than 350,000 clones, 80% to 90% of them seen just once; the ten biggest clones take up approximately 4%. From germline, CDR1 is SSHAT and CDR2 FNYEAQ (reference sequence). This CDR3 comprises 14 residues. Participants were aged roughly 18 to 90 years, lived in over 20 US areas, and enrolled virtually. Clinical histories supplied by participants themselves formed the basis of cohort assignment.

Sequences were obtained from PBMCs or T cells enriched from blood (not recorded which). This receptor was identified in a woman between 40 and 55 years old with acute COVID-19. The V and J genes are TRBV7-7 and TRBJ2-2; 7 nucleotides agree with TRBD1. CDR3 sequence: CASSLGTGVEELFF. CDR3 DNA sequence: TGTGCTAGCAGCTTAGGAACAGGGGTGGAGGAGCTGTTTTTT.